This passage covers 4 T cell receptor beta chains from one sample sequenced in a study of blood T cell repertoires in COVID-19. The method was immunoSEQ multiplex PCR; TCRdb's version includes in-frame clones alone and lacks a portion of them. Among roughly 230,000 clones listed, about 80% were seen once. Source material: peripheral blood. The source of these receptors is a woman aged 50 to 60 with acute or convalescent COVID-19.

This chain uses TRBV7-2 with TRBJ2-1; 8 bases are shared with TRBD2. In germline, CDR1 is SGHTA, CDR2 FQGNSA. With 5 bases clipped from V and 7 bases from J, the junction kept 10 bases outside the gene matches. This CDR3 has 15 residues. CDR3 amino acids: CASSEGGREVNEQFF. In DNA form, the CDR3 reads TGTGCCAGCAGCGAAGGTGGGCGGGAGGTAAATGAGCAGTTCTTC.

The chain recombines TRBV10-3 with TRBJ1-3, with D possibly being TRBD1 (5 bases). Trimming took 10 bases from V and 1 from J, leaving 17 bases between them. This CDR3 is built from 15 residues. Germline lookup yields CDR1 ENHRY and CDR2 SYGVKD. CDR3 coding DNA: TGTGCCACCACGGTGCAGGGTCTATCTGGAAACACCATATATTTT. It codes for CATTVQGLSGNTIYF.

The rearrangement uses TRBV9 and TRBJ2-2; D is perhaps TRBD2 (6 bases). Germline V lookup: CDR1 SGDLS, CDR2 YYNGEE. CDR3 length: 15 amino acids. V was trimmed by 4 bases and J by 1 base, leaving 11 bases between them. The CDR3 here is CASSSMGGNTGELFF. In DNA form, the CDR3 reads TGTGCCAGCAGCTCTATGGGGGGGAACACCGGGGAGCTGTTTTTT. The variable domain in full, with the rest retrieved from reference TRBV9 and TRBJ2-2, is DSGVTQTPKHLITATGQRVTLRCSPRSGDLSVYWYQQSLDQGLQFLIQYYNGEERAKGNILERFSAQQFPDLHSELNLSSLELGDSALYFCASSSMGGNTGELFFGEGSRLTVL.

The gene calls are TRBV4-3 and TRBJ2-3; 8 bases line up with TRBD2. The CDR3 runs 16 residues. Germline V CDR1 and CDR2: LGHNA, YSLEER. V shed 1 base and J 3 bases; nucleotides not matched to a gene: 6. The CDR3 loop reads CASSQGTSGTTDTQYF. The CDR3 nucleotides read TGCGCCAGCAGCCAAGGAACTAGCGGAACAACAGATACGCAGTATTTT.